This T cell receptor beta chain was sequenced for a study of blood T cells in healthy people across ages. Study conclusions and caveats: Unsorted PBMC material precluded a definitive naive versus antigen-experienced comparison.

PCR was performed a second time for about 7 to 11 cycles using a sample-barcoded 5' primer and a J-beta primer mix. Sequencing recovered at least 3 million CDR3-containing paired-end reads from each sample. Each CDR3 protein gets one entry after TCRdb re-called the 5' RACE reads with MiXCR. This repertoire shows approximately 800,000 distinct CDR3 sequences, about 42% found once; its top ten account for 15% to 20%. This clonotype was observed a few times. Its matching antigen is unknown. V was pared by 5 bases and J by 11 bases, with 7 bases of the junction left unmatched. Germline lookup yields CDR1 SGHTA and CDR2 FQGNSA. CDR3 size: 13 residues.

The rearrangement links TRBV7-2 to TRBJ2-5; 11 bases map to TRBD1. The sequenced sample consisted of blood. This sequence originates from a man older than 75 in good health. In nucleotides, the CDR3 is TGTGCCAGCAGCCTGGACAGGGGGCGCTTGCAGTACTTC. Translation: CASSLDRGRLQYF.